The 13 T cell receptor beta chains listed next were all sequenced from one sample in a study of T cells in Graves' hyperthyroidism and ophthalmopathy. Regions amplified from RNA transcripts were the TCR beta CDR3 regions. The TCR CDR3 first-round RT-PCR relied on the HTBI primer set. Using its own MiXCR run on the multiplex PCR reads, TCRdb lists one record per CDR3 protein. The table has hundreds of thousands of distinct CDR3 sequences, 20% to 30% seen once; the top ten hold less than 75%. Sequenced sample: blood. The receptors derive from a man between 45 and 60 years old with Graves' hyperthyroidism.

This clonotype was observed a handful of times. The chain uses TRBV20-1 and TRBJ2-1; 12 bases align to TRBD2. CDR3 length equals 14 residues. V dropped 1 base and J dropped 9; count of bases not matched to a gene: 4. Germline loops: CDR1 DFQATT, CDR2 SNEGSKA (reference sequence). The CDR3 spells CSARVLAGGGEQFF. CDR3 sequence (DNA): TGCAGTGCTAGAGTGCTAGCGGGAGGGGGTGAGCAGTTCTTC.

This clonotype appeared a few times. This chain joins TRBV6-5 and TRBJ1-1; 7 bases are shared with TRBD1. CDR1 and CDR2 (germline): MNHEY, SVGAGI. This CDR3 region has 16 residues. V gave up 2 bases and J gave up 2 bases; unmatched junction bases: 8. CDR3 coding DNA: TGTGCCAGCAGTTACGCGGGACAGCGGAAAAACACTGAAGCTTTCTTT. It codes for CASSYAGQRKNTEAFF.

This rearrangement joins TRBV11-2 to TRBJ2-7, with 8 bases lining up with TRBD1. The length of the CDR3 is 12 residues. The germline gives CDR1 SGHAT, CDR2 FQNNGV. J lost 12 bases, V lost 1 base, and 5 bases had no gene match. This CDR3 is CASSLGRTGLYF. CDR3 DNA: TGTGCCAGCAGCTTAGGGAGGACAGGGCTGTACTTC.

This clonotype appeared a single time. One junction end does not reproduce the germline sequence, and a read error may be involved. V and J are TRBV19 and TRBJ1-1; perhaps TRBD1 as D (6 bases). Germline CDR1 and CDR2: LNHDA and SQIVND (reference sequence). The CDR3 extends over 13 amino acids. This chain's CDR3 is CASNGQGYTKAFF. In DNA, the CDR3 is TGTGCCAGTAATGGGCAGGGGTACACTAAAGCTTTCTTT.

This clonotype showed up just a few times. The chain has TRBV3-1 and TRBJ1-3; no clear D gene. The CDR3 totals 13 residues. V was shortened by 4 bases and J by 4 bases, with 8 bases between the two germline ends. In germline, CDR1 is LGHDT, CDR2 YNNKEL (reference sequence). CDR3 in amino acids: CASSRRLGNTIYF. The CDR3 nucleotides are TGTGCCAGCAGCCGCAGACTGGGAAACACCATATATTTT.

The rearrangement joins TRBV12-3 or TRBV12-4 to TRBJ2-5, with D possibly TRBD1 on 5 matching bases. Trimming took off 7 bases at V and 7 bases at J, with 10 bases between the two ends. The CDR3 sequence is 11 residues long. In DNA, the CDR3 is TGTGCCAGCAATATTCAGGGGACCCAGTACTTC. Encoded protein: CASNIQGTQYF.

The genes are TRBV9 and TRBJ1-6; the match to TRBD1 covers 9 bases. Germline loops: CDR1 SGDLS, CDR2 YYNGEE. V was pared by 3 bases and J by 7 bases, with 2 bases of the junction left unmatched. The CDR3 covers 14 residues. The CDR3 region has the DNA TGTGCCAGCAGCGCCGGGACAGGGAATTCACCCCTCCACTTT. Translation: CASSAGTGNSPLHF. Using reference TRBV9 and TRBJ1-6 for the parts outside the CDR3, the full variable domain is DSGVTQTPKHLITATGQRVTLRCSPRSGDLSVYWYQQSLDQGLQFLIQYYNGEERAKGNILERFSAQQFPDLHSELNLSSLELGDSALYFCASSAGTGNSPLHFGNGTRLTVT.

V and J are TRBV5-6 and TRBJ2-2; 15 bases match TRBD2. V was clipped by 1 base and J by 7 bases; unmatched bases: 5. This CDR3 contains 17 residues. Germline V gene lookup returns CDR1 SGHDT and CDR2 YYEEEE. The CDR3 sequence is CASSLLGLAGGSGELFF. Written as DNA, the CDR3 is TGTGCCAGCAGCTTGTTGGGACTAGCGGGAGGCAGCGGGGAGCTGTTTTTT.

The chain employs TRBV7-9 and TRBJ2-6; D ambiguous. CDR3 length equals 13 residues. CDR1 is SEHNR, CDR2 FQNEAQ, per germline (reference sequence). The germline V and J ends were trimmed by 1 base and 6 bases, with 4 bases remaining between them. CDR3: CASSLEEANVLTF. DNA of the CDR3: TGTGCCAGCAGCTTAGAGGAGGCCAACGTCCTGACTTTC.

A few counts support this clonotype. The chain couples TRBV11-2 to TRBJ2-1, with 8 bases that match TRBD2. This CDR3 comprises 15 residues. Trimming took 6 bases from V and 0 from J; bases not matched to a gene: 4. Germline V gene sequence: CDR1 SGHAT, CDR2 FQNNGV. As DNA, the CDR3 is TGTGCCAGCAGGGTAGCGGGGTCCTCCTACAATGAGCAGTTCTTC. It is translated as CASRVAGSSYNEQFF.

In this sample, this clonotype turned up a few times. The CDR3 loop is CAISGTSSETQYF. The CDR3 DNA follows: TGTGCCATCAGTGGGACTAGTTCAGAGACCCAGTACTTC. The rearrangement links TRBV10-3 to TRBJ2-5, with 7 bases fitting TRBD2. V shed 4 bases, J shed 4 bases, and the junction held 3 bases outside the gene matches. Germline assignment: CDR1 ENHRY and CDR2 SYGVKD. The CDR3 runs 13 residues.

The rearrangement joins TRBV12-3 or TRBV12-4 to TRBJ1-1, with D tentatively TRBD1 (5 bases). V lost 5 bases and J 11 bases, leaving 15 bases between the germline ends. The CDR3 loop spans 12 amino acids. For the CDR3, the DNA is TGTGCCAGCAGTGATTCAGGGCTGGAGGCTTTCTTT. This gives the protein CASSDSGLEAFF.

This clonotype was found a few times. The J gene is TRBJ2-2, the V gene TRBV5-1; D uncertain. Germline V CDR1 and CDR2: SGHRS, YFSETQ. V dropped 6 bases and J dropped 0 bases, with 27 bases sitting between them. The CDR3 spans 20 residues. CDR3 coding DNA: TGCGCCAGCACTCTGCAAAGCCCCTCTCCCGGGCGAGCGAACACCGGGGAGCTGTTTTTT. Translation gives CASTLQSPSPGRANTGELFF.